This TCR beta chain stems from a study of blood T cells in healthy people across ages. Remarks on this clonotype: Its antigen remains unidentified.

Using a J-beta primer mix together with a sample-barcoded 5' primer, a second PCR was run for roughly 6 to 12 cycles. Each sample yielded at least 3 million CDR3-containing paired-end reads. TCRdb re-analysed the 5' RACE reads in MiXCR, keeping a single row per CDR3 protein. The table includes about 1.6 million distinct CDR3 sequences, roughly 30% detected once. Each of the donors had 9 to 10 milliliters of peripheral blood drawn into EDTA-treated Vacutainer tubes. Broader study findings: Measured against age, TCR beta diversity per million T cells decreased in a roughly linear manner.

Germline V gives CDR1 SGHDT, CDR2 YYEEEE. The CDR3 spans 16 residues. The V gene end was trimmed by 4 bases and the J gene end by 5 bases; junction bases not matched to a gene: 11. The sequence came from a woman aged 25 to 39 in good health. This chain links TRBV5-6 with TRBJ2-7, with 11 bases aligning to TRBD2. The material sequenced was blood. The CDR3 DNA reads TGTGCCAGCAGCCTGTGGGTAGCGGGAGGGCCAGACGAGCAGTACTTC. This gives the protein CASSLWVAGGPDEQYF.